These 14 T cell receptor beta chains originate from one sample sequenced in a study of blood T cells in healthy people across ages. A second PCR of about 7 to 12 cycles used a sample-barcoded 5' primer and a J-beta primer mix. One entry per CDR3 protein, called by TCRdb with MiXCR from the 5' RACE reads. The data show hundreds of thousands of distinct CDR3 sequences, about 45% seen once. Sequenced: blood. These receptors all come from a man older than 75 in good health.

In its sample, this clonotype was seen a few times. The chain combines TRBV24-1 with TRBJ2-1; 7 bases agree with TRBD2. This CDR3 has 17 residues. J gave up 0 bases and V 1 base, and 5 bases lay outside the gene matches. The germline CDR1 and CDR2 sequences are KGHDR and SFDVKD. In nucleotides, the CDR3 is TGTGCCACCAGTGATTTAAGGGCTAGCGGCTCCTACAATGAGCAGTTCTTC. This gives the protein CATSDLRASGSYNEQFF.

The rearrangement uses TRBV3-1 and TRBJ1-2, with 9 positions matching TRBD1. This CDR3 is 16 amino acids long. The germline V gene encodes CDR1 LGHDT and CDR2 YNNKEL (reference sequence). V lost 5 bases, J lost 3 bases, and 10 bases stayed unmatched. This CDR3 is CASSVRDRVFDYGYTF. DNA of the CDR3: TGTGCCAGCAGCGTCCGGGACAGGGTCTTCGACTATGGCTACACCTTC.

The V and J genes are TRBV7-9 and TRBJ1-2; TRBD1 matches at 8 bases. CDR3 size: 16 residues. CDR1 is SEHNR and CDR2 is FQNEAQ in the germline V gene (reference sequence). J gave up 8 bases and V 2 bases, and 13 bases lay outside the gene matches. CDR3 nucleotides: TGTGCCAGCAGCTTACCTACGGACAGGGTCCTTGAAGGCTACACCTTC. It specifies CASSLPTDRVLEGYTF.

V is TRBV6-5 and J is TRBJ2-7; possibly TRBD1 for D (6 bases). The J call is uncertain, as TRBJ2-5 better fits the DNA end. CDR1 is MNHEY, CDR2 SVGAGI, per germline. This CDR3 contains 15 residues. CDR3 coding DNA: TGTGCCAGCAGACCATGGACAGACCACCAAGAGACCCAGTACTTC. Protein product: CASRPWTDHQETQYF.

The genes are TRBV3-1 and TRBJ1-2; D gene ambiguous. This CDR3 has 13 residues. Germline CDR1 reads LGHDT; CDR2 reads YNNKEL (reference sequence). V lost 0 bases and J 4 bases, leaving 6 bases between the germline ends. The CDR3 protein is CASSQDNLYGYTF. The CDR3 DNA follows: TGTGCCAGCAGCCAAGACAACCTCTATGGCTACACCTTC.

The rearrangement links TRBV7-9 to TRBJ2-5; a weak D match, TRBD1 (5 bases). The CDR3 is made up of 16 amino acids. V was shortened by 5 bases and J by 5 bases, with 21 bases between the two germline ends. The germline CDR1 and CDR2 sequences are SEHNR and FQNEAQ (reference sequence). This chain's CDR3 is CASSLLSTGLWETQYF. CDR3 nucleotides: TGTGCCAGCAGCCTACTATCAACAGGCCTTTGGGAGACCCAGTACTTC.

This clonotype was recorded a few times. A much larger clonotype is one base distant, so this may be a read error. This sequence joins TRBV7-2 and TRBJ2-5, with 12 bases aligning to TRBD2. Trimming removed 2 bases from V and 11 bases from J; junction bases left unmatched: 9. The length of the CDR3 is 15 residues. The V gene's germline CDR1 is SGHTA and CDR2 FQGNSA. The CDR3: CASSLTSGRKHEQYF. The CDR3 DNA reads TGTGCCAGCAGCTTAACTAGCGGGAGGAAGCATGAGCAGTACTTC.

V gene TRBV20-1 combines with J gene TRBJ2-5; 7 bases are shared with TRBD2. This CDR3 has 12 residues. Trimming removed 2 bases from V and 5 bases from J; junction bases left unmatched: 2. CDR1 is DFQATT and CDR2 is SNEGSKA in the germline V gene (reference sequence). CDR3 bases: TGCAGTGCTAGACCCGGGAGGGAGACCCAGTACTTC. It yields the protein CSARPGRETQYF.

The chain employs TRBV29-1 and TRBJ2-7; 8 nucleotides match TRBD1. The CDR3 spans 14 residues. V dropped 6 bases and J dropped 2; count of bases not matched to a gene: 9. Germline lookup yields CDR1 SQVTM and CDR2 ANQGSEA. The CDR3 sequence: CSVLTGVPPYEQYF. The CDR3 DNA reads TGCAGCGTGCTGACAGGGGTGCCCCCCTACGAGCAGTACTTC.

The table lists this clonotype with a few counts. This sequence joins TRBV9 and TRBJ2-3; D might be TRBD2 (6 bases). From germline, CDR1 is SGDLS and CDR2 YYNGEE. This CDR3 comprises 15 residues. V gave up 3 bases and J gave up 2 bases, with 13 bases separating them. CDR3 residues: CASSAGTWDTDTQYF. CDR3 DNA sequence: TGTGCCAGCAGCGCCGGGACTTGGGACACAGATACGCAGTATTTT.

The chain has TRBV20-1 and TRBJ2-3; 13 nucleotides agree with TRBD2. This CDR3 contains 19 residues. Per the germline V gene, CDR1 is DFQATT and CDR2 is SNEGSKA (reference sequence). With V trimmed by 4 bases and J by 1 base, 14 bases remained unmatched. CDR3 bases: TGCAGTGCTAAAACCAACTTCGGGACTAGCGGGGCTCGCACAGATACGCAGTATTTT. Its protein product is CSAKTNFGTSGARTDTQYF.

V and J are TRBV12-3 or TRBV12-4 and TRBJ1-2; TRBD1 matches 8 bases. The CDR3 runs 15 residues. V was clipped by 6 bases and J by 8 bases; unmatched bases: 14. CDR3 residues: CASSPKTGTGEGYTF. CDR3 DNA: TGTGCCAGCAGCCCTAAAACCGGGACAGGAGAGGGCTACACCTTC.

The V call is TRBV6-6, the J call TRBJ1-5; 7 bases map to TRBD1. The ends lost 2 bases at V and 2 bases at J; junction bases unmatched: 6. Germline loops: CDR1 MNHNY, CDR2 SVGAGI (reference sequence). The CDR3 has 16 amino acids. The CDR3 loop is CASSYGQGDGNQPQHF. As DNA, the CDR3 is TGTGCCAGCAGTTACGGGCAGGGGGATGGCAATCAGCCCCAGCATTTT.

J is TRBJ1-1 and V is TRBV10-2; TRBD1 agrees at 8 bases. Trimming at V came to 5 bases and at J to 5 bases, leaving 13 bases not matched to a gene. The germline CDR1 and CDR2 sequences are WSHSY and SAAADI. The CDR3 totals 16 residues. The CDR3 is CASSSITTGGFTEAFF. The DNA for the CDR3 is TGCGCCAGCAGTTCTATAACTACAGGGGGTTTTACTGAAGCTTTCTTT.